These T cell receptor beta chains were read from a single sample in a study of blood T cell repertoires in COVID-19. TCRdb's table, derived via immunoSEQ multiplex PCR, lists solely in-frame clones and lacks some. The sample includes around 200,000 clones, about 85% of them seen just once. The specimen was peripheral blood. These receptors were taken from a woman aged 70-85 years with COVID-19, enrolled during active disease. CDR3s include the opening cysteine and the closing phenylalanine or tryptophan. A D gene is named only where the DNA matches it firmly. Expanded clones get a size class; other rows say once, few or many, or leave the size out.

TRBV2	once	.	TRBJ2-7	CASTLNAGSEQYF	TGTGCCAGCACCCTCAACGCGGGCAGCGAGCAGTACTTC
TRBV28	.	TRBD1	TRBJ2-6	CASSSRTGSSGANVLTF	TGTGCCAGCAGCTCCCGGACAGGGAGCTCTGGGGCCAACGTCCTGACTTTC
TRBV27	.	.	TRBJ2-7	CASSLFARGEQYF	TGTGCCAGCAGTTTGTTCGCAAGGGGCGAGCAGTACTTC
TRBV18	.	.	TRBJ1-4	CASSPVWTVYEKLFF	TGTGCCAGCTCACCGGTCTGGACAGTATATGAAAAACTGTTTTTT
TRBV28	.	TRBD2	TRBJ2-7	CASTRGGEDEQYF	TGTGCCAGCACCCGGGGAGGGGAAGACGAGCAGTACTTC
TRBV5-5	.	.	TRBJ1-5	CASSLSGVNQPQHF	TGTGCCAGCAGCTTGTCAGGGGTCAATCAGCCCCAGCATTTT
TRBV29-1	.	.	TRBJ2-3	CSVRRGSSDTQYF	TGCAGCGTCAGACGGGGGAGTTCAGATACGCAGTATTTT
TRBV29-1	.	.	TRBJ1-1	CSVELRQAPEAFF	TGCAGCGTTGAGCTCAGGCAGGCGCCTGAAGCTTTCTTT
TRBV6-5	.	.	TRBJ1-2	CASSYAGSYTF	TGTGCCAGCAGTTACGCGGGTAGCTACACCTTC
TRBV7-2	.	.	TRBJ1-1	CASSLGEIEAFF	TGTGCCAGCAGCTTGGGAGAAATTGAAGCTTTCTTT
TRBV13	.	.	TRBJ2-3	CASSLGMTGSTDTQYF	TGTGCCAGCAGCTTAGGAATGACAGGAAGCACAGATACGCAGTATTTT
TRBV6-5	.	.	TRBJ1-1	CASSYGREAFF	TGTGCCAGCAGTTACGGGCGAGAAGCTTTCTTT
TRBV27	.	.	TRBJ1-2	CASSDGSLGPIYGYTF	TGTGCCAGCAGTGACGGCAGTTTGGGGCCGATCTATGGCTACACCTTC
TRBV28	once	.	TRBJ1-6	CASSPTSNRIPQELRSPLHF	TGTGCCAGCAGTCCAACCTCTAATAGAATTCCACAGGAATTGAGATCACCCCTCCACTTT
TRBV29-1	.	.	TRBJ1-1	CSVSQADTEAFF	TGCAGCGTTTCACAGGCGGACACTGAAGCTTTCTTT
TRBV2	.	.	TRBJ1-4	CASRRGANEKLFF	TGTGCCAGCAGGCGGGGGGCTAATGAAAAACTGTTTTTT
TRBV29-1	.	.	TRBJ1-5	CSVRVDKNQPQHF	TGCAGCGTTCGTGTGGACAAAAATCAGCCCCAGCATTTT
TRBV5-1	.	TRBD2	TRBJ2-7	CASSLGLAGGTTGEQYF	TGCGCCAGCAGCTTGGGGCTAGCGGGAGGGACAACCGGCGAGCAGTACTTC
TRBV5-4	.	.	TRBJ1-2	CASGQGAYGYTF	TGTGCCAGCGGCCAGGGCGCATATGGCTACACCTTC
TRBV27	.	TRBD1	TRBJ2-7	CASSYKDRVEQYF	TGTGCCAGCAGTTACAAAGACAGGGTCGAACAGTACTTC
TRBV3-1/TRBV3-2	.	.	TRBJ2-5	CASSQDLGPGTQYF	TGTGCCAGCAGCCAAGATCTGGGTCCAGGGACCCAGTACTTC
TRBV29-1	.	.	TRBJ1-1	CSVERGSTEAFF	TGCAGCGTTGAAAGGGGGAGCACTGAAGCTTTCTTT
TRBV7-8	.	.	TRBJ1-1	CASSSRTVLFVDTEAFF	TGTGCCAGCAGCTCTAGGACAGTCCTCTTCGTGGACACTGAAGCTTTCTTT
TRBV28	.	.	TRBJ1-5	CASRTYVGPHQPQHF	TGTGCCAGCAGGACTTACGTGGGGCCCCATCAGCCCCAGCATTTT
TRBV14	.	TRBD1	TRBJ2-5	CASSQDQGARETQYF	TGTGCCAGCAGCCAAGACCAGGGGGCGCGGGAGACCCAGTACTTC
TRBV6-6	.	.	TRBJ1-3	CASSPTQLGEERYTIYF	TGTGCCAGCAGTCCAACCCAATTGGGGGAGGAGCGGTACACCATATATTTT
TRBV4-1	.	TRBD2	TRBJ2-1	CASSQGVAGVSSYNEQFF	TGCGCCAGCAGCCAAGGAGTAGCGGGTGTGAGCTCCTACAATGAGCAGTTCTTC
TRBV5-1	.	TRBD1	TRBJ1-5	CASSETGNQPQHF	TGCGCCAGCAGCGAGACAGGGAATCAGCCCCAGCATTTT
TRBV28	.	TRBD1	TRBJ1-2	CASSSPGTGFFDGYTF	TGTGCCAGCAGTTCTCCCGGGACAGGGTTCTTCGATGGCTACACCTTC
TRBV5-8	.	TRBD1	TRBJ1-1	CASSIRQGEAFF	TGTGCCAGCAGCATCCGACAGGGAGAGGCTTTCTTT
TRBV5-1	.	.	TRBJ2-7	CASSLGLQSYEQYF	TGCGCCAGCAGCTTGGGGCTTCAGTCCTACGAGCAGTACTTC